The 27 T cell receptor beta chains below were found in one sample sequenced in a study of shared clonotypes between healthy human individuals. The method was immunoSEQ multiplex PCR; TCRdb's version includes in-frame clones alone and lacks a portion of them. The sample comprises about 1.5 million clones, 95% to 99% of which are singletons, and around 0.47% rests with the top ten. The sequenced material came from naive CD4+ T cells sorted from blood. Regarding subset: CD45RA+ positively selected. These receptors were obtained from a man aged 25-40 years in good health.

This clone was seen only once. The chain carries TRBV7-3 and TRBJ2-1; the D is unclear. The length of the CDR3 is 14 residues. The germline V gene encodes CDR1 SGHTA and CDR2 FQGTGA. V lost 2 bases and J 8 bases, leaving 13 bases between the germline ends. CDR3 sequence reads: CASSLVGRDYEQFF. CDR3 coding DNA: TGTGCCAGCAGCTTAGTGGGCCGAGATTATGAGCAGTTCTTC.

The V call is TRBV7-9, the J call TRBJ2-7, with no clear D. Deletions cut 2 bases from V and 3 bases from J, with 11 bases between. The CDR3 consists of 14 residues. CDR1 and CDR2 (germline): SEHNR, FQNEAQ (reference sequence). DNA of the CDR3: TGTGCCAGCAGCTTAAGGCAGACGGACTACGAGCAGTACTTC. Its translation: CASSLRQTDYEQYF.

V is TRBV14 and J is TRBJ1-2, with 8 bases matching TRBD1. The CDR3 runs to 20 residues. Germline V gene lookup returns CDR1 SGHDN and CDR2 FVKESK. Germline trimming cut 2 bases from V and 3 bases from J; bases unmatched to any gene: 20. CDR3 DNA: TGTGCCAGCAGCCAAACTTATTGGGGGCCAATACAGGGGGACTACTATGGCTACACCTTC. It is translated as CASSQTYWGPIQGDYYGYTF.

The gene calls are TRBV7-2 and TRBJ2-7, with a tentative D call TRBD1 (6 bases). The ends were cut back, 4 bases at V and 6 bases at J, with 13 bases in the middle. Germline CDR1 and CDR2: SGHTA and FQGNSA. The CDR3 extends over 13 amino acids. CDR3 in amino acids: CASSSNHRAEQYF. CDR3 DNA sequence: TGTGCCAGCAGCTCAAACCACAGGGCCGAGCAGTACTTC.

The chain joins TRBV5-4 to TRBJ2-1; 9 nucleotides align to TRBD1. The germline CDR1 and CDR2 sequences are SGHNT and YYREEE (reference sequence). The CDR3 covers 15 residues. V dropped 1 base and J dropped 3; count of bases not matched to a gene: 2. The CDR3, as DNA: TGTGCCAGCAGCTTGATGGGACAGGGCTACAATGAGCAGTTCTTC. Translation gives CASSLMGQGYNEQFF.

The chain employs TRBV28 and TRBJ1-4, with TRBD1 as a possible D gene (5 bases). Germline loops: CDR1 MDHEN, CDR2 SYDVKM. The V end was cut by 5 bases, the J end by 7 bases, with 14 bases between. This CDR3 is built from 14 residues. The DNA for the CDR3 is TGTGCCAGCAGTCCTGGACATCTGAGTGAAAAACTGTTTTTT. This translates into CASSPGHLSEKLFF.

This clone was counted once. The chain joins TRBV25-1 to TRBJ2-1; D remains unclear. V lost 4 bases and J 8 bases, leaving 12 bases between the germline ends. CDR1 MGHDK and CDR2 SYGVNS come from the germline V gene. CDR3 size: 13 residues. The CDR3 nucleotides are TGTGCCAGCAGTGCCGAGAGAGCTGATGAGCAGTTCTTC. Its translation is CASSAERADEQFF.

This chain joins TRBV5-8 and TRBJ2-7; 13 bases map to TRBD2. The V gene end was trimmed by 7 bases and the J gene end by 6 bases; junction bases not matched to a gene: 7. Germline V gives CDR1 SGHTS, CDR2 YDEGEE. The CDR3 runs to 14 residues. In DNA, the CDR3 is TGTGCCAGCGAGGGGACTAGCGGGATCGGCGAGCAGTACTTC. Translation: CASEGTSGIGEQYF.

The J gene is TRBJ2-7, the V gene TRBV15, with D uncertain. Looked up from germline, CDR1 is LNHNV and CDR2 is YYDKDF (reference sequence). With 1 base removed from V and 1 base from J, the gap between germline ends came to 14 bases. There are 16 residues in the CDR3. The CDR3 loop reads CATSRAPGPDSYEQYF. The CDR3 region has the DNA TGTGCCACCAGCAGAGCTCCGGGTCCAGATTCCTACGAGCAGTACTTC.

The rearrangement joins TRBV6-5 to TRBJ2-1; tentatively, D is TRBD2 (5 bases). Trimming shortened V by 2 bases and J by 2 bases, and 7 bases separated the two germline ends. The length of the CDR3 is 14 residues. Germline CDR1 MNHEY, CDR2 SVGAGI. The CDR3 bases are TGTGCCAGCAGTTACGTGGGAGCCTACAATGAGCAGTTCTTC. Residues: CASSYVGAYNEQFF.

V is TRBV5-4 and J is TRBJ2-7, with TRBD2 matching 8 bases. CDR1 is SGHNT and CDR2 is YYREEE in the germline V gene (reference sequence). The CDR3 is made up of 14 amino acids. The V gene end was trimmed by 3 bases and the J gene end by 6 bases; junction bases not matched to a gene: 8. CDR3 DNA sequence: TGTGCCAGCAGCTCGGAAGGACTAGCTCGCGAGCAGTACTTC. It is translated as CASSSEGLAREQYF.

This clone was seen once. The rearrangement uses TRBV7-9 and TRBJ2-7; D is undetermined. The V and J ends lost 4 bases and 7 bases respectively, with 8 bases between them. The CDR3 totals 11 residues. CDR1 is SEHNR and CDR2 is FQNEAQ in the germline V gene (reference sequence). CDR3 amino acids: CASSSVGEQYF. CDR3 nucleotide sequence: TGTGCCAGCAGCTCCGTTGGGGAGCAGTACTTC.

This clone was picked up one time. The chain employs TRBV5-1 and TRBJ2-1; 8 bases match TRBD1. Per the germline V gene, CDR1 is SGHRS and CDR2 is YFSETQ. There are 15 residues in the CDR3. Germline trimming cut 7 bases from V and 0 bases from J; bases unmatched to any gene: 6. The CDR3, as DNA: TGCGCCAGCTCAGACACAGGGGGCTCCTACAATGAGCAGTTCTTC. Its protein product is CASSDTGGSYNEQFF.

The gene calls are TRBV6-6 and TRBJ2-3; D is unclear. In germline, CDR1 is MNHNY, CDR2 SVGAGI (reference sequence). This CDR3 region has 13 residues. Trimming cost V 8 bases and J 2 bases, with 11 bases left between them. CDR3 coding DNA: TGTGCCAGCGGTGATCGTAACACAGATACGCAGTATTTT. It codes for CASGDRNTDTQYF.

The genes are TRBV5-1 and TRBJ1-1, with D perhaps TRBD1 (5 bases). V was pared by 4 bases and J by 5 bases, with 18 bases between. From germline, CDR1 is SGHRS and CDR2 YFSETQ. There are 15 residues in the CDR3. The CDR3 DNA reads TGCGCCAGCAGCCGGGAGGCTGGGGCGGGGACTGAAGCTTTCTTT. The encoded protein is CASSREAGAGTEAFF.

V is TRBV5-4 and J is TRBJ2-1; TRBD2 matches at 11 bases. CDR1 and CDR2 from the germline V gene are SGHNT and YYREEE (reference sequence). Trimming removed 2 bases from V and 1 base from J; junction bases left unmatched: 5. CDR3 size: 17 residues. The CDR3 DNA reads as TGTGCCAGCAGCTTCGGATCTAGCGGGAGGTCCTACAATGAGCAGTTCTTC. Residues: CASSFGSSGRSYNEQFF. The entire variable domain, with the rest obtained from reference TRBV5-4 and TRBJ2-1, is as follows: ETGVTQSPTHLIKTRGQQVTLRCSSQSGHNTVSWYQQALGQGPQFIFQYYREEENGRGNFPPRFSGLQFPNYSSELNVNALELDDSALYLCASSFGSSGRSYNEQFFGPGTRLTVL.

The V and J genes are TRBV12-5 and TRBJ1-3; 10 positions agree with TRBD1. Looked up from germline, CDR1 is LGHNT and CDR2 is FRNRAP. The CDR3 consists of 22 residues. The V segment lost 2 bases and the J segment 9 bases; nucleotides outside the gene matches: 28. The CDR3 loop is CASGLTHHGQGVLVMAEGTIYF. The CDR3 coding sequence is TGTGCTAGTGGTTTGACACACCACGGACAGGGGGTATTGGTAATGGCGGAAGGCACCATATATTTT.

The chain links TRBV5-1 to TRBJ2-2; maybe TRBD2 (5 bases). CDR1 and CDR2 (germline): SGHRS, YFSETQ. The CDR3 is 15 amino acids. Trimming removed 0 bases at V and 5 bases at J, with 11 bases between. The CDR3 DNA reads TGCGCCAGCAGCTTGGAACTAGTGAAAACCGGGGAGCTGTTTTTT. This encodes CASSLELVKTGELFF.

The chain couples TRBV7-9 to TRBJ1-2, with D unclear. The CDR3 length is 15 residues. Germline V gives CDR1 SEHNR, CDR2 FQNEAQ (reference sequence). Deletions cut 3 bases from V and 4 bases from J, with 15 bases between. CDR3 nucleotide sequence: TGTGCCAGCAGCTTCGGAACTGAATGGCCCTATGGCTACACCTTC. As protein: CASSFGTEWPYGYTF.

V usage is TRBV5-5 and J usage is TRBJ2-7, with 7 bases matching TRBD1. This CDR3 is 19 amino acids long. CDR1 is SGHKS and CDR2 is YYEKEE in the germline V gene (reference sequence). After removal of 1 base from V and 0 bases from J, the junction contained 16 bases not matched to a gene. The chain's CDR3 is CASSLYLADRILLSYEQYF. As DNA, the CDR3 is TGTGCCAGCAGCTTGTATTTGGCGGACAGGATTTTACTCTCCTACGAGCAGTACTTC.

This chain connects TRBV18 to TRBJ2-6; D is unclear. CDR1 KGHSH and CDR2 LQKENI come from the germline V gene. CDR3 length: 16 amino acids. The V end lost 6 bases, the J end lost 0 bases, and 12 bases lay between the germline ends. In DNA, the CDR3 is TGTGCCAGCTCGGCATGGATAGGCTCTGGGGCCAACGTCCTGACTTTC. It codes for CASSAWIGSGANVLTF. The full variable domain, with the rest looked up from reference TRBV18 and TRBJ2-6, is NAGVMQNPRHLVRRRGQEARLRCSPMKGHSHVYWYRQLPEEGLKFMVYLQKENIIDESGMPKERFSAEFPKEGPSILRIQQVVRGDSAAYFCASSAWIGSGANVLTFGAGSRLTVL.

This clone showed up just once. The chain recombines TRBV10-3 with TRBJ2-7, with 12 bases that match TRBD2. The junction had 4 bases not matched to a gene; V was cut back by 2 bases and J by 2 bases. The CDR3 loop spans 16 amino acids. The germline CDR1 and CDR2 sequences are ENHRY and SYGVKD. The DNA of the CDR3 is TGTGCCATCAGTGAGGCTAGCGGGAGGGGGCCCTACGAGCAGTACTTC. Residues: CAISEASGRGPYEQYF.

V gene TRBV6-6 combines with J gene TRBJ2-4; D is tentatively TRBD1 or TRBD2 (6 bases each). This CDR3 comprises 14 residues. Germline assignment: CDR1 MNHNY and CDR2 SVGAGI (reference sequence). The V and J ends lost 10 bases and 6 bases respectively, with 19 bases between them. The DNA for the CDR3 is TGTGCCACCCATGCCTCTAGGGGGGTAAACATTCAGTACTTC. This translates into CATHASRGVNIQYF.

The chain carries TRBV7-2 and TRBJ2-7; tentative D call: TRBD2 (5 bases). CDR3 length: 15 amino acids. V shed 1 base and J shed 4 bases, with 14 bases lying between them. The germline CDR1 and CDR2 sequences are SGHTA and FQGNSA. CDR3 loop: CASSLVFAGVYEQYF. In DNA, the CDR3 is TGTGCCAGCAGCTTAGTTTTTGCGGGTGTATACGAGCAGTACTTC.

The rearrangement uses TRBV7-2 and TRBJ2-5; TRBD2 matches at 8 bases. Germline V gives CDR1 SGHTA, CDR2 FQGNSA. The length of the CDR3 is 15 residues. CDR3 in DNA: TGTGGGTCATCGGTTGTAGCGGGACTCCAAGAGACCCAGTACTTC. The encoded protein is CGSSVVAGLQETQYF.

V usage is TRBV6-6 and J usage is TRBJ2-7; D may be TRBD2 (5 bases). Trimming shortened V by 7 bases and J by 5 bases, and 15 bases separated the two germline ends. CDR3 size: 13 residues. Germline CDR1 is MNHNY and CDR2 is SVGAGI (reference sequence). The CDR3: CASTTRAHHEQYF. The CDR3 region has the DNA TGTGCCAGCACTACGCGGGCCCACCACGAGCAGTACTTC.

The V gene is TRBV5-1, the J gene TRBJ1-2; TRBD1 aligns across 7 bases. The J segment lost 6 bases and the V segment lost 6 bases, leaving 11 bases of the junction unmatched. The germline V gene has CDR1 SGHRS and CDR2 YFSETQ. The CDR3 length is 14 residues. In DNA, the CDR3 is TGCGCCAGCACCAGCACCGTCGGACAGGATGGCTACACCTTC. It specifies CASTSTVGQDGYTF.